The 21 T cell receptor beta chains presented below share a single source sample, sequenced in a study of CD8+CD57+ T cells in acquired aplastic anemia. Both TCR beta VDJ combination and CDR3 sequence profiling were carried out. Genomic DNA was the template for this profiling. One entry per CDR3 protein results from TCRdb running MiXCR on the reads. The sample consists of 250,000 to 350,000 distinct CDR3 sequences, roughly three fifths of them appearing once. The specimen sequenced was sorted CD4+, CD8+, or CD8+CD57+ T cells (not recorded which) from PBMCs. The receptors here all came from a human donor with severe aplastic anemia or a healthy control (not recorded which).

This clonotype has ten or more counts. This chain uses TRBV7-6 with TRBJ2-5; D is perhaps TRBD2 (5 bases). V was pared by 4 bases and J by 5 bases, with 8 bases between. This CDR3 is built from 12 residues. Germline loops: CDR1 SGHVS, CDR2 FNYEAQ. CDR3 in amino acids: CASSSRGETQYF. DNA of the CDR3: TGTGCCAGCAGCTCCCGAGGGGAGACCCAGTACTTC.

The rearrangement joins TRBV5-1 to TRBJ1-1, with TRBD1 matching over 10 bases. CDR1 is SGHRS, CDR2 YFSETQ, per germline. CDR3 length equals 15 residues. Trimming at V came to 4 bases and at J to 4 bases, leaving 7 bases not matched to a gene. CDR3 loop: CASSPPGQGFTEAFF. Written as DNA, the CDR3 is TGCGCCAGCAGCCCGCCGGGACAGGGGTTCACTGAAGCTTTCTTT.

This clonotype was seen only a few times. DNA for the CDR3: TGTGCCAGCAGCCGTACTAGGGATTCCTACGAGCAGTACTTC. Encoded protein: CASSRTRDSYEQYF. This chain connects TRBV14 to TRBJ2-7, with D tentatively TRBD2 (5 bases). This CDR3 contains 14 residues. CDR1 is SGHDN, CDR2 FVKESK, per germline. V shed 4 bases and J shed 1 base, with 11 bases lying between them.

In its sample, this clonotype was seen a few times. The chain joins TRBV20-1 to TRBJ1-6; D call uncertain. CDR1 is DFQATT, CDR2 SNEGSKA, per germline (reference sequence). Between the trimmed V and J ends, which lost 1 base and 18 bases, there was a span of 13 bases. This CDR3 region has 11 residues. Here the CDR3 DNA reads TGCAGTGCTAGAGCGGACCCTGTCTCCCACTTT. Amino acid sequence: CSARADPVSHF.

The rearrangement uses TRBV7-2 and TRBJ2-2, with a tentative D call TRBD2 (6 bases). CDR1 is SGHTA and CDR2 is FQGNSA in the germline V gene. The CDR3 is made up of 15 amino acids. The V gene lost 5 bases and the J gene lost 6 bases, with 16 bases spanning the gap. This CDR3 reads CASSQGSGVPGELFF. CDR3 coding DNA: TGTGCCAGCAGCCAAGGTTCGGGGGTGCCCGGGGAGCTGTTTTTT.

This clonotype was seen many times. The CDR3 region is CASGLVDIYNEQFF. Written as DNA, the CDR3 is TGTGCTAGTGGTTTGGTTGATATTTACAATGAGCAGTTCTTC. V usage is TRBV12-5 and J usage is TRBJ2-1; D call uncertain. The germline CDR1 and CDR2 sequences are LGHNT and FRNRAP. The CDR3 spans 14 residues. With 0 bases removed from V and 4 bases from J, the gap between germline ends came to 7 bases.

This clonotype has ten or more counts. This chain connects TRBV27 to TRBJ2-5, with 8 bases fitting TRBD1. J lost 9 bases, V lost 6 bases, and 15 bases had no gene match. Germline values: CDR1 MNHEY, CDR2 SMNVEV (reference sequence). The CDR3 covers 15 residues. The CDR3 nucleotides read TGTGCCAGCAGCCGACAGGGGTCGATGAAGGATTCCCAGTACTTC. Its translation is CASSRQGSMKDSQYF.

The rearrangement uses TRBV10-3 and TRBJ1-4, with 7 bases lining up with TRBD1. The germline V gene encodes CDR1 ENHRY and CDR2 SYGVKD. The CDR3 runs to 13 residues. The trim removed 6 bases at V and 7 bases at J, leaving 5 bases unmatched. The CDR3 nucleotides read TGTGCCATCAGCGGCAGGGGGTCTGAAAAACTGTTTTTT. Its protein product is CAISGRGSEKLFF.

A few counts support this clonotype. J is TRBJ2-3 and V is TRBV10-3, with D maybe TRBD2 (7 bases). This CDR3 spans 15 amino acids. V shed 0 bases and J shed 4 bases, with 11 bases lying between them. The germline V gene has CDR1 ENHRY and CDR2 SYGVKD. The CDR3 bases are TGTGCCATCAGTGAGTCTGCGGGGGCGGCAGATACGCAGTATTTT. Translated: CAISESAGAADTQYF.

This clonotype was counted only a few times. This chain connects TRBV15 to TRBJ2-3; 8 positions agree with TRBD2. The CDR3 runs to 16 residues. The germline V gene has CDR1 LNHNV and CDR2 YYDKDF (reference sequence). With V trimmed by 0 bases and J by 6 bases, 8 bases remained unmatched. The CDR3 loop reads CATSRDEAGARDTQYF. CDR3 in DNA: TGTGCCACCAGCAGAGATGAAGCGGGGGCCAGGGATACGCAGTATTTT.

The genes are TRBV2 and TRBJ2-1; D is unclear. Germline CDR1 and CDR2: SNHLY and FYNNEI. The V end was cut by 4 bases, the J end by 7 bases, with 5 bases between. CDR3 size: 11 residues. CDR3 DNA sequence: TGTGCCAGCAGTGTTTCTAATGAGCAGTTCTTC. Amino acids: CASSVSNEQFF. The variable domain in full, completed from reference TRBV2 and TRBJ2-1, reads EPEVTQTPSHQVTQMGQEVILRCVPISNHLYFYWYRQILGQKVEFLVSFYNNEISEKSEIFDDQFSVERPDGSNFTLKIRSTKLEDSAMYFCASSVSNEQFFGPGTRLTVL.

CDR3 coding DNA: TGCAGTGCTACTACCCAGGGGGGCTATGGCTACACCTTC. As protein: CSATTQGGYGYTF. The chain carries TRBV20-1 and TRBJ1-2; 7 bases are shared with TRBD1. In germline, CDR1 is DFQATT, CDR2 SNEGSKA (reference sequence). Trimming at V came to 4 bases and at J to 4 bases, leaving 6 bases not matched to a gene. The CDR3 contains 13 residues.

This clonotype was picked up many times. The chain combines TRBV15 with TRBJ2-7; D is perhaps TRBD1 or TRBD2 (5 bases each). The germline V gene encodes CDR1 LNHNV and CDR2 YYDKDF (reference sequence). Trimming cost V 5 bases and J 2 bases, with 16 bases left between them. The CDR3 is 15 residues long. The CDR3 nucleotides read TGTGCCACCAGCGCAACCGGGACGGTTCCCTACGAGCAGTACTTC. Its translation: CATSATGTVPYEQYF.

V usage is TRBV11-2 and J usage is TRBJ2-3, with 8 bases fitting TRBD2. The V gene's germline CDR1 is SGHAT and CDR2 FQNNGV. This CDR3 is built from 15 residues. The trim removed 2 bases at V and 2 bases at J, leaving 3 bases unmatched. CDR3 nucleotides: TGTGCCAGCAGCTTATTAGCGGGGTCCACAGATACGCAGTATTTT. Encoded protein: CASSLLAGSTDTQYF.

The CDR3 is CSAGRQGSYEQYF. In DNA form, the CDR3 reads TGCAGTGCTGGCAGACAGGGATCCTACGAGCAGTACTTC. The chain is built from TRBV20-1 and TRBJ2-7; TRBD1 agrees at 7 bases. V was pared by 5 bases and J by 1 base, with 5 bases of the junction left unmatched. The CDR3 has 13 residues. Germline-derived CDR1 and CDR2 are DFQATT and SNEGSKA (reference sequence).

CDR3 residues: CATSSSSGVPTDTQYF. As DNA, the CDR3 is TGTGCCACCAGCAGTTCTAGCGGAGTCCCCACAGATACGCAGTATTTT. V is TRBV15 and J is TRBJ2-3, with 7 nucleotides matching TRBD2. The CDR3 is made up of 16 amino acids. Germline V gives CDR1 LNHNV, CDR2 YYDKDF (reference sequence). The V gene end was trimmed by 3 bases and the J gene end by 2 bases; junction bases not matched to a gene: 8. Full variable domain (remainder filled in from reference TRBV15 and TRBJ2-3): DAMVIQNPRYQVTQFGKPVTLSCSQTLNHNVMYWYQQKSSQAPKLLFHYYDKDFNNEADTPDNFQSRRPNTSFCFLDIRSPGLGDTAMYLCATSSSSGVPTDTQYFGPGTRLTVL.

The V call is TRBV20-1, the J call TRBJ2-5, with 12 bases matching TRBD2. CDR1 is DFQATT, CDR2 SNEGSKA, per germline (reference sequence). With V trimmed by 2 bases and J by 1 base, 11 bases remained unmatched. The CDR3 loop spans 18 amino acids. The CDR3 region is CSARWLAGGPVGQETQYF. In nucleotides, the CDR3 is TGCAGTGCTAGATGGCTAGCGGGAGGGCCTGTGGGCCAAGAGACCCAGTACTTC.

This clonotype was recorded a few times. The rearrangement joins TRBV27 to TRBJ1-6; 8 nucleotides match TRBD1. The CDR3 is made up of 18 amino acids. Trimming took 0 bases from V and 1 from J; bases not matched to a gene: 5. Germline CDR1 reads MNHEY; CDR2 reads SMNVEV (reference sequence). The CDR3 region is CASSLSAGGYSYNSPLHF. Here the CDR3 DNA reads TGTGCCAGCAGTTTATCCGCAGGGGGCTATTCCTATAATTCACCCCTCCACTTT.

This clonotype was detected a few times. The CDR3 loop reads CASRRGLAASYEQYF. CDR3 sequence (DNA): TGTGCCAGCAGACGGGGACTAGCGGCTTCCTACGAGCAGTACTTC. V gene TRBV2 combines with J gene TRBJ2-7; 11 bases align to TRBD2. The CDR3 extends over 15 amino acids. Trimming took 6 bases from V and 1 from J; bases not matched to a gene: 5. Per germline, CDR1 SNHLY and CDR2 FYNNEI.

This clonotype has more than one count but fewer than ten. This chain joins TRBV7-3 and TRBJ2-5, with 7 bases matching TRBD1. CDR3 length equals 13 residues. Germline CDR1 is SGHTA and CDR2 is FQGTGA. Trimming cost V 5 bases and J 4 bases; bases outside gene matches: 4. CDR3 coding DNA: TGTGCCAGCAGCAGGGGACAGCTAGAGACCCAGTACTTC. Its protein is CASSRGQLETQYF.

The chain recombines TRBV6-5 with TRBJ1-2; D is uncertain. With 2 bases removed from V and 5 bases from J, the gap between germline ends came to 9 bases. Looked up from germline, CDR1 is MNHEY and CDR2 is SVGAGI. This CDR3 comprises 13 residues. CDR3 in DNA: TGTGCCAGCAGTTACCCTCGACATTATGGCTACACCTTC. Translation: CASSYPRHYGYTF.